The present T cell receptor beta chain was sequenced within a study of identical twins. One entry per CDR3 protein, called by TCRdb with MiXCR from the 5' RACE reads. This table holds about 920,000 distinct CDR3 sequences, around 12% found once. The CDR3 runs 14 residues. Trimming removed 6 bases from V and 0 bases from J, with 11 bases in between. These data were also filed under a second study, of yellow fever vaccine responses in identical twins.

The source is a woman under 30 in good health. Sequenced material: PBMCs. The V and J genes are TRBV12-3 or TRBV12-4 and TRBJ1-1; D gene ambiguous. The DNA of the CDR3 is TGTGCCAGCAGCCCCTTGGCAGTGAACACTGAAGCTTTCTTT. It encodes CASSPLAVNTEAFF.